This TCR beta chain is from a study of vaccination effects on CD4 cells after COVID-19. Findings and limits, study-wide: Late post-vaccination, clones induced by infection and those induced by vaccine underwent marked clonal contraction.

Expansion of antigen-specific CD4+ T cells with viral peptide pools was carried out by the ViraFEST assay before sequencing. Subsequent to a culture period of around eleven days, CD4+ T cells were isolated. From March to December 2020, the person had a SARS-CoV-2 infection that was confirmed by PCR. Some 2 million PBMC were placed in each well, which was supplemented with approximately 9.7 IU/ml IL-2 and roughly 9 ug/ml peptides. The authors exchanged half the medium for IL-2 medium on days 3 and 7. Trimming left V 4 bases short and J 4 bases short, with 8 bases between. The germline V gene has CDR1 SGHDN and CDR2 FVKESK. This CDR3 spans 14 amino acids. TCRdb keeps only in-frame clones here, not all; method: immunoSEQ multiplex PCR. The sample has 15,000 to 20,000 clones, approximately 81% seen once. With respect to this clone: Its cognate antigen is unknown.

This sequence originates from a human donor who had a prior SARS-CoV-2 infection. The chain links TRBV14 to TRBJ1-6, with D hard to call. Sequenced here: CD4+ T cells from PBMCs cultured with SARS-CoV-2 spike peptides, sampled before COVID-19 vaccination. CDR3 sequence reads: CASSLGWYNSPLHF. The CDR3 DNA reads TGTGCCAGCAGCCTCGGGTGGTATAATTCACCCCTCCACTTT.